This is a list of T cell receptor beta chains from one sample in a study of technical replicates of blood from a handful of donors. Profiled with immunoSEQ multiplex PCR; TCRdb holds only in-frame clones, not every one. The sample lists about 79,000 clones, about 90% occurring once. The sample was T cells isolated from PBMCs. Receptors originate from a human donor in good health. Some clones in this sample may be carry-over from other donors' samples. Each CDR3 is given with its conserved first and last residue. Fields, in order: clone size, J gene, D gene, V gene, CDR3 protein, CDR3 DNA. D genes are given only for firm matches. The size entry is marked missing in some rows and otherwise reads once, few, many or a size class.

abundance: .
j_gene: TRBJ2-3
d_gene: TRBD2
v_gene: TRBV6-6
CDR3aa: CASRGTGTSEDTQYF
CDR3nt: TGTGCCAGCAGAGGAACCGGGACTAGCGAAGATACGCAGTATTTT

abundance: .
j_gene: TRBJ1-4
d_gene: .
v_gene: TRBV28
CDR3aa: CASSFVREATNEKLFF
CDR3nt: TGTGCCAGCAGTTTTGTTCGGGAGGCAACTAATGAAAAACTGTTTTTT

abundance: .
j_gene: TRBJ2-5
d_gene: .
v_gene: TRBV11-3
CDR3aa: CASSLWTEETQYF
CDR3nt: TGTGCCAGCAGCTTATGGACAGAAGAGACCCAGTACTTC

abundance: once
j_gene: TRBJ2-7
d_gene: .
v_gene: TRBV7-2
CDR3aa: CASSITKTVYEQYF
CDR3nt: TGTGCCAGCAGCATCACGAAGACAGTATACGAGCAGTACTTC

abundance: once
j_gene: TRBJ1-2
d_gene: .
v_gene: TRBV11-2
CDR3aa: CASSSPTEVQNYGYTF
CDR3nt: TGTGCCAGCAGCTCCCCGACAGAGGTCCAAAACTATGGCTACACCTTC

abundance: .
j_gene: TRBJ1-1
d_gene: .
v_gene: TRBV6-6
CDR3aa: CASRIDTEAFF
CDR3nt: TGTGCCAGCAGAATAGACACTGAAGCTTTCTTT

abundance: .
j_gene: TRBJ2-7
d_gene: .
v_gene: TRBV27
CDR3aa: CASSLVVTAMTYEQYF
CDR3nt: TGTGCCAGCAGTTTGGTGGTGACAGCTATGACCTACGAGCAGTACTTC

abundance: .
j_gene: TRBJ1-4
d_gene: .
v_gene: TRBV15
CDR3aa: CATSIQRYEKLFF
CDR3nt: TGTGCCACCAGCATCCAACGGTATGAAAAACTGTTTTTT

abundance: once
j_gene: TRBJ1-5
d_gene: TRBD1
v_gene: TRBV27
CDR3aa: CASRQGTGDNQPQHF
CDR3nt: TGTGCCAGCAGGCAAGGGACAGGGGACAATCAGCCCCAGCATTTT

abundance: .
j_gene: TRBJ1-1
d_gene: TRBD1
v_gene: TRBV7-9
CDR3aa: CASSLTDRDHTEAFF
CDR3nt: TGTGCCAGCAGCCTAACGGACAGGGATCACACTGAAGCTTTCTTT

abundance: .
j_gene: TRBJ2-3
d_gene: TRBD2
v_gene: TRBV5-1
CDR3aa: CASTSLGGTSGITDTQYF
CDR3nt: TGCGCCAGCACCAGCTTGGGGGGGACTAGCGGGATAACAGATACGCAGTATTTT

abundance: .
j_gene: TRBJ1-2
d_gene: TRBD1
v_gene: TRBV27
CDR3aa: CASSPEPQGAGVNTF
CDR3nt: TGTGCCAGCAGTCCCGAACCTCAGGGGGCGGGAGTCAACACCTTC

abundance: .
j_gene: TRBJ2-1
d_gene: TRBD2
v_gene: TRBV11-2
CDR3aa: CASSLTSGMIYNEQFF
CDR3nt: TGTGCCAGCAGCTTGACTAGCGGGATGATCTACAATGAGCAGTTCTTC

abundance: .
j_gene: TRBJ2-7
d_gene: .
v_gene: TRBV7-9
CDR3aa: CASSLAAVYEQYF
CDR3nt: TGTGCCAGCAGCTTAGCCGCGGTCTACGAGCAGTACTTC

abundance: .
j_gene: TRBJ2-1
d_gene: TRBD2
v_gene: TRBV4-1
CDR3aa: CASSQDGASGRGNEQFF
CDR3nt: TGCGCCAGCAGCCAAGATGGGGCTAGCGGGAGAGGCAATGAGCAGTTCTTC

abundance: .
j_gene: TRBJ2-7
d_gene: TRBD1
v_gene: TRBV6-5
CDR3aa: CASSFGQGEVEQYF
CDR3nt: TGTGCCAGTTCGTTTGGACAGGGGGAGGTGGAGCAGTACTTC

abundance: .
j_gene: TRBJ2-4
d_gene: TRBD1
v_gene: TRBV28
CDR3aa: CASSYSRGYIQYF
CDR3nt: TGTGCCAGCAGTTATAGCAGGGGGTACATTCAGTACTTC

abundance: .
j_gene: TRBJ2-1
d_gene: TRBD2
v_gene: TRBV30
CDR3aa: CAWSVRLASYNEQFF
CDR3nt: TGTGCCTGGAGTGTACGACTAGCGTCGTACAATGAGCAGTTCTTC

abundance: .
j_gene: TRBJ2-7
d_gene: TRBD2
v_gene: TRBV6-5
CDR3aa: CASSRTSAYEQYF
CDR3nt: TGTGCCAGCAGCAGGACTAGCGCATACGAGCAGTACTTC

abundance: .
j_gene: TRBJ2-1
d_gene: TRBD2
v_gene: TRBV13
CDR3aa: CASSFGLAGGNEQFF
CDR3nt: TGTGCCAGCAGCTTTGGACTAGCGGGAGGCAATGAGCAGTTCTTC

abundance: .
j_gene: TRBJ2-7
d_gene: TRBD2
v_gene: TRBV9
CDR3aa: CASSVAGGPREQYF
CDR3nt: TGTGCCAGCAGCGTAGCGGGAGGGCCCCGGGAGCAGTACTTC

abundance: .
j_gene: TRBJ2-7
d_gene: .
v_gene: TRBV27
CDR3aa: CASSSVSYEQYF
CDR3nt: TGTGCCAGCAGTTCCGTTTCTTACGAGCAGTACTTC

abundance: once
j_gene: TRBJ1-5
d_gene: .
v_gene: TRBV7-2
CDR3aa: CASSLVPGNYQPQHF
CDR3nt: TGTGCCAGCAGCTTAGTGCCAGGGAATTACCAGCCCCAGCATTTT

abundance: .
j_gene: TRBJ2-1
d_gene: TRBD2
v_gene: TRBV9
CDR3aa: CASSVSSGGFYNEQFF
CDR3nt: TGTGCCAGCAGCGTGTCATCGGGGGGGTTCTACAATGAGCAGTTCTTC

abundance: .
j_gene: TRBJ2-3
d_gene: TRBD2
v_gene: TRBV5-1
CDR3aa: CASMASGGTDTQYF
CDR3nt: TGCGCCAGCATGGCTAGCGGTGGCACAGATACGCAGTATTTT

abundance: once
j_gene: TRBJ2-7
d_gene: TRBD2
v_gene: TRBV7-8
CDR3aa: CASSLVRRASGRAGDEQYF
CDR3nt: TGTGCCAGCAGCTTAGTTAGGAGGGCTAGCGGGAGGGCCGGCGACGAGCAGTACTTC

abundance: .
j_gene: TRBJ1-2
d_gene: TRBD1
v_gene: TRBV5-5
CDR3aa: CASSLTTGGRGYTF
CDR3nt: TGTGCCAGCAGTCTAACCACAGGGGGCAGGGGCTACACCTTC

abundance: .
j_gene: TRBJ1-1
d_gene: .
v_gene: TRBV7-9
CDR3aa: CASSLAGVNTEAFF
CDR3nt: TGTGCCAGCAGCTTAGCAGGGGTGAACACTGAAGCTTTCTTT

abundance: once
j_gene: TRBJ2-7
d_gene: TRBD2
v_gene: TRBV7-6
CDR3aa: CASSLEAGVLYEQYF
CDR3nt: TGTGCCAGCAGCTTAGAAGCGGGAGTTTTGTACGAGCAGTACTTC

abundance: .
j_gene: TRBJ1-2
d_gene: TRBD1
v_gene: TRBV19
CDR3aa: CASIPRQGADGYTF
CDR3nt: TGTGCCAGTATCCCTCGACAGGGGGCGGACGGCTACACCTTC

abundance: .
j_gene: TRBJ2-6
d_gene: TRBD2
v_gene: TRBV11-2
CDR3aa: CASSAGDGSSGANVLTF
CDR3nt: TGTGCCAGCAGCGCGGGGGACGGCAGCTCTGGGGCCAACGTCCTGACTTTC

abundance: once
j_gene: TRBJ2-4
d_gene: TRBD1
v_gene: TRBV11-3
CDR3aa: CASSPRTGKSNIQYF
CDR3nt: TGTGCCAGCAGCCCCCGGACAGGGAAAAGCAACATTCAGTACTTC

abundance: .
j_gene: TRBJ1-5
d_gene: .
v_gene: TRBV29-1
CDR3aa: CSVEGQAGQPQHF
CDR3nt: TGCAGCGTTGAAGGACAGGCCGGTCAGCCCCAGCATTTT

abundance: .
j_gene: TRBJ2-7
d_gene: .
v_gene: TRBV11-2
CDR3aa: CASSKGYEQYF
CDR3nt: TGTGCCAGCAGCAAGGGGTACGAGCAGTACTTC

abundance: .
j_gene: TRBJ2-3
d_gene: TRBD2
v_gene: TRBV27
CDR3aa: CASSTTVWDGRAPGGTQYF
CDR3nt: TGTGCCAGCAGTACGACAGTTTGGGACGGGAGGGCCCCCGGTGGTACGCAGTATTTT

abundance: once
j_gene: TRBJ1-5
d_gene: .
v_gene: TRBV5-5
CDR3aa: CASSFEGGNQPQHF
CDR3nt: TGTGCCAGCAGCTTTGAAGGGGGCAATCAGCCCCAGCATTTT

abundance: .
j_gene: TRBJ2-2
d_gene: TRBD2
v_gene: TRBV6-6
CDR3aa: CASSWSGLANTGELFF
CDR3nt: TGTGCCAGCAGTTGGTCGGGACTAGCTAACACCGGGGAGCTGTTTTTT

abundance: .
j_gene: TRBJ2-4
d_gene: TRBD1
v_gene: TRBV5-1
CDR3aa: CASSLDRGGNIQYF
CDR3nt: TGCGCCAGCAGCTTGGACAGGGGTGGTAACATTCAGTACTTC

abundance: .
j_gene: TRBJ1-5
d_gene: .
v_gene: TRBV6-1
CDR3aa: CASNTLGLNQPQHF
CDR3nt: TGTGCCAGCAATACACTGGGCCTTAATCAGCCCCAGCATTTT

abundance: once
j_gene: TRBJ1-4
d_gene: .
v_gene: TRBV19
CDR3aa: CASSIGHRVDEKLFF
CDR3nt: TGTGCCAGTAGTATAGGTCACAGGGTGGATGAAAAACTGTTTTTT